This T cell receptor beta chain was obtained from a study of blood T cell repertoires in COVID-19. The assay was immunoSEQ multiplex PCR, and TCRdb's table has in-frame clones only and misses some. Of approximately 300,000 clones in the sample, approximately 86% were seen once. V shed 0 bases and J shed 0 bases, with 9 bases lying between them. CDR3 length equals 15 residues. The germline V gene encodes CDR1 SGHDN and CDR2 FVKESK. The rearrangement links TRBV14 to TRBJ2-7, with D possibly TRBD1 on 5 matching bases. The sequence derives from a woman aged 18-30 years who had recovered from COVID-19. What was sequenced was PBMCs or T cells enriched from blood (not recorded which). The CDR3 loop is CASSQDWQGSYEQYF. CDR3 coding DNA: TGTGCCAGCAGCCAAGATTGGCAGGGCTCCTACGAGCAGTACTTC. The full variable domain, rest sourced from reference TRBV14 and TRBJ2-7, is EAGVTQFPSHSVIEKGQTVTLRCDPISGHDNLYWYRRVMGKEIKFLLHFVKESKQDESGMPNNRFLAERTGGTYSTLKVQPAELEDSGVYFCASSQDWQGSYEQYFGPGTRLTVT.